This TCR beta chain was identified during a study of blood T cell repertoires in COVID-19. CDR3 length: 14 residues. The germline V and J ends were trimmed by 10 bases and 0 bases, with 15 bases remaining between them. CDR1 and CDR2 from the germline V gene are SNHLY and FYNNEI. In the source study's methods: The assay estimated nucleated cells by amplifying reference gene primers. Measured with immunoSEQ multiplex PCR; TCRdb has only the in-frame clones, and not every one. V, J and clone size are taken as reported in that table, and D and trimming were inferred from the DNA itself. Seen here are about 380,000 clones, over 75% observed once, and the top ten hold around 3%. Recovery among Cohort 3 donors was established by two negative PCRs, clearance, or symptom resolution.

The V gene is TRBV2, the J gene TRBJ1-1; D is perhaps TRBD1 (6 bases). Specimen: PBMCs or T cells enriched from blood (not recorded which). The receptor was derived from a woman in her twenties or thirties who had recovered from COVID-19. CDR3 nucleotides: TGTGCCACACTAGGGGGAGGGGTGAACACTGAAGCTTTCTTT. Protein sequence: CATLGGGVNTEAFF.